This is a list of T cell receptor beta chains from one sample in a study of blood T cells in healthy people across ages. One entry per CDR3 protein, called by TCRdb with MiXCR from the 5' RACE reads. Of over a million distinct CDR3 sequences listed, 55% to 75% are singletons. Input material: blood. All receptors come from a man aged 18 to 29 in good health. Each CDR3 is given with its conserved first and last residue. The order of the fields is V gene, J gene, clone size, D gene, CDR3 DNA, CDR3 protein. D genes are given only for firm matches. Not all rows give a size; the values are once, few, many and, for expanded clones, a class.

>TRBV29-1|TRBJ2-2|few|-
TGCAGCGTGCACGTGGGGGCGACCGGGGAGCTGTTTTTT
CSVHVGATGELFF
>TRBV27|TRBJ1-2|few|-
TGTGCCAGCAGTTTCTCGGGCGGACACCCCTATGGCTACACCTTC
CASSFSGGHPYGYTF
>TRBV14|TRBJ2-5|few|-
TGTGCCAGCAGCCATACAGGGTACCAAGAGACCCAGTACTTC
CASSHTGYQETQYF
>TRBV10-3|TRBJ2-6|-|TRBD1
TGTGCCATCAGTGACGACAGGGGGGGGGCCAACGTCCTGACTTTC
CAISDDRGGANVLTF
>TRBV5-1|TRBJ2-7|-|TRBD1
TGCGCCAGCAGCTTGGTTTCAGGGGGCGCCGAGCAGTACTTC
CASSLVSGGAEQYF
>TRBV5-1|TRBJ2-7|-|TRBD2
TGCGCCAGCAGCACATCCGGGACTAGCGTCTACGAGCAGTACTTC
CASSTSGTSVYEQYF
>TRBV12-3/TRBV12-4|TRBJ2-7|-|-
TGTGCCAGCAGTTTGAAGATAGTCTACGAGCAGTACTTC
CASSLKIVYEQYF
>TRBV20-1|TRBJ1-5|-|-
TGCAGTGCTAGGGGCGAACAGGGAGTGAGGAATCAGCCCCAGCATTTT
CSARGEQGVRNQPQHF
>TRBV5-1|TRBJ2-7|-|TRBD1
TGCGCCAGCAGCTTAAGCAGGGGGCACTCCTACGAGCAGTACTTC
CASSLSRGHSYEQYF
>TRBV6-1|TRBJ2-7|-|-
TGTGCCAGCAGTGAAGGACTTAACTACGAGCAGTACTTC
CASSEGLNYEQYF
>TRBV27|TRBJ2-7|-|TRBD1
TGTGCCAGCAGTTCCTTATCAGGACAGGGGAAGTACTTC
CASSSLSGQGKYF
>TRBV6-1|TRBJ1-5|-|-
TGTGCCAGCCGAGCTGTTTGGGATCAGCCCCAGCATTTT
CASRAVWDQPQHF
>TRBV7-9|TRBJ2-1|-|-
TGTGCCAGCAGCCTTGGACGGGTGGGGACGGACCCCTTTAATGAGCAGTTCTTC
CASSLGRVGTDPFNEQFF
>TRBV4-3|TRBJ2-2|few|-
TGCGCCAGCAGCCAAGGTTGGACCTCCGGGGAGCTGTTTTTT
CASSQGWTSGELFF
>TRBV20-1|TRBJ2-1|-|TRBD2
TGCAGTGCTAGAGATGCGGTGGCGCCGGGACTAGGAGGCAATGAGCAGTTCTTC
CSARDAVAPGLGGNEQFF
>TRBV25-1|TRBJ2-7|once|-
TGTGCCAGCGGCTCCGGACCCTACGAGCAGTACTTC
CASGSGPYEQYF
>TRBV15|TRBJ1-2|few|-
TGTGCCACCAGCAGAGAAAGGGTAAAGGGATTCTATGGCTACACCTTC
CATSRERVKGFYGYTF
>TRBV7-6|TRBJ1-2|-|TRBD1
TGTGCCAGCAGCCCGACGACAGGGGGAAATGGCTACACCTTC
CASSPTTGGNGYTF
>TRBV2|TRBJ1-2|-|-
TGTGCCAGCGGTGGGGGCCGCAACTATGGCTACACCTTC
CASGGGRNYGYTF
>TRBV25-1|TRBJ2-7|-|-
TGTGCCAGCAGTGAACCCCTCGGCCTGGGAGGGGGGTCCTACGAGCAGTACTTC
CASSEPLGLGGGSYEQYF
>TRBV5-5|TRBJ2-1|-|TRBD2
TGTGCCAGCAGACCTACTAGCGGATACAATGACGAGCAGTTCTTC
CASRPTSGYNDEQFF
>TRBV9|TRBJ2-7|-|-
TGTGCCAGCAGCGTAGAGCCAGGGAAATGGGACGAGCAGTACTTC
CASSVEPGKWDEQYF
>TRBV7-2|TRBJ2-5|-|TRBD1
TGTGCCAGCAGATTTACAGGGGCTCGGGGAGAGACCCAGTACTTC
CASRFTGARGETQYF
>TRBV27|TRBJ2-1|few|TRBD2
TGTGCCAGCTCCCGCCGGACTAGCGGGGGAACCGTCTCCTACAATGAGCAGTTCTTT
CASSRRTSGGTVSYNEQFF
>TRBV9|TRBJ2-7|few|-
TGTGCCAGCAGCGTAGGTCAGGGGTTGACCTACGAGCAGTACTTC
CASSVGQGLTYEQYF
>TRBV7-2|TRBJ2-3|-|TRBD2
TGTGCCAGCAGCTTGATACTAGCGGGAACAGATACGCAGTATTTT
CASSLILAGTDTQYF
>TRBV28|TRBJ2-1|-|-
TGTGCCAGCAGTTTATTTAGCGCGGGGTCCGATAATGAGCAGTTCTTC
CASSLFSAGSDNEQFF
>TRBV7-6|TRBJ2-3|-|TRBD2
TGTGCCAGCAGCTCCGGAAGGGTAGCGGGGGGGCTTACCACAGATACGCAGTATTTT
CASSSGRVAGGLTTDTQYF
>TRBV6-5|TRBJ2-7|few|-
TGTGCCAGCAGTTACTCGAGTTGGGACCGTGCCTACGAGCAGTACTTC
CASSYSSWDRAYEQYF
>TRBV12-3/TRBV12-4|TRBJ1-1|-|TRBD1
TGTGCCAGCAGTTCGCAGGGGGCGAGTAGTGCTTTCTTT
CASSSQGASSAFF
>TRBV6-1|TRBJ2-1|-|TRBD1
TGTGCCACCGGACAGGGTACTTACAATGAGCAGTTCTTC
CATGQGTYNEQFF
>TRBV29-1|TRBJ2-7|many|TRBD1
TGCAGCGTTGTCGTAGCAGGGGGCTACGAGCAGTACTTC
CSVVVAGGYEQYF
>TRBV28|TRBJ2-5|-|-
TGTGCCAGCAGTTCCCTACCGGGAGAATTCCTGGAGACCCAGTACTTC
CASSSLPGEFLETQYF
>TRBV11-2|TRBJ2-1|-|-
TGTGCCAGCAGTACCTCTTACAATGAGCAGTTCTTC
CASSTSYNEQFF
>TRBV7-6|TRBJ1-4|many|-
TGTGCCAGCAGCGCGAAAATCCCAGCTGAAAAACTGTTTTTT
CASSAKIPAEKLFF
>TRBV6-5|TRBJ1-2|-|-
TGTGCCAGCAGTCCCGGGACGTGGGGCTATGGCTACACCTTC
CASSPGTWGYGYTF
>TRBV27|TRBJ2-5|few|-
TGTGCCAGCAGTTTCGGCAGCACAAGGCAGACCCAGTACTTC
CASSFGSTRQTQYF
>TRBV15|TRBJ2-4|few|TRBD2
TGTGCCACCAGCTTGCGGACTAGCTTGAGATCGGGTGAGAAGTACTTC
CATSLRTSLRSGEKYF
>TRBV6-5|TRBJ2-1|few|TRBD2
TGTGCCAGCACCGCAGGGCTCGGGGGGGTTGAGCAGTTCTTC
CASTAGLGGVEQFF
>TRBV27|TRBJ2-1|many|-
TGTGCCAGCAGTGGGGACTTTACCACCTCCTACAATGAGCAGTTCTTC
CASSGDFTTSYNEQFF
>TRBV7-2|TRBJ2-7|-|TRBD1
TGTGCCAGCAGCTTAATCCTGAGACAGGGCTCCTACGAGCAGTACTTC
CASSLILRQGSYEQYF
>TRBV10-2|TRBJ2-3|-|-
TGCGCCAGCAGTGAGTCATTTCGTTCGGGCGGGTCCAGCACAGATACGCAGTATTTT
CASSESFRSGGSSTDTQYF
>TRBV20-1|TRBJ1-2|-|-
TGCAGTGCTGACCCCTGTGGCTACACCTTC
CSADPCGYTF
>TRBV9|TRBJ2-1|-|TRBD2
TGTGCCAGCAGCGTCATAGCGGGAGGGTACAATGAGCAGTTCTTC
CASSVIAGGYNEQFF
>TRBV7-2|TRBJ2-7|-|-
TGTGCCAGCAGAAGGGGGTCGGGCTCCTACAATGAGCAGTACTTC
CASRRGSGSYNEQYF
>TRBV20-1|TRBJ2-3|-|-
TGCAGTGCTTCCCTAGGGCGGGGCAACACAGATACGCAGTATTTT
CSASLGRGNTDTQYF
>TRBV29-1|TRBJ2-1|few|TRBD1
TGCAGCTCCTTACCGGGACAGGGCTACAATGAGCAGTTCTTC
CSSLPGQGYNEQFF
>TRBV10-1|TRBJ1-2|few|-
TGCGCCAGCAGTGAGTCTCATGGAGGATATGGCTACACCTTC
CASSESHGGYGYTF
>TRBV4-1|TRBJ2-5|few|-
TGCGCCAGCAGCCAAGACCCGGGTGTCCAAGAGACCCAGTACTTC
CASSQDPGVQETQYF
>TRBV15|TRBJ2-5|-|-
TGTGCCACCAGCAGAGATCCCCGGGGGTACGAGACCCAGTACTTC
CATSRDPRGYETQYF
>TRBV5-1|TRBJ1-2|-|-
TGCGCCAGCAGCTTGGACCAGGGCTGGGATGGCTACACCTTC
CASSLDQGWDGYTF
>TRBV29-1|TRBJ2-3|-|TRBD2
TGCAGCGGGGGACTAGCCATCTCCGGTGGTACGCAGTATTTT
CSGGLAISGGTQYF
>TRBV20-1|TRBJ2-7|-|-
TGCAGTGCTAGAAACCACTTCCGGGACGAAACCTACGAGCAGTACTTC
CSARNHFRDETYEQYF